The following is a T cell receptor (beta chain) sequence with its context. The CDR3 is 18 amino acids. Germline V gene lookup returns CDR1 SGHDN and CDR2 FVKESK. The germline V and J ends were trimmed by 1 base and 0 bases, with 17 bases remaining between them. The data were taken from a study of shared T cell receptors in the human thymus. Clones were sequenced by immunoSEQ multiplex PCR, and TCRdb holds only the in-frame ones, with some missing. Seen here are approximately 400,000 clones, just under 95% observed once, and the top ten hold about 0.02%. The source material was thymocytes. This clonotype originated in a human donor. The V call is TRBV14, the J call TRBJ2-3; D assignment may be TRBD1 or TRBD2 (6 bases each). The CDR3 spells CASSQVQGGWISTDTQYF. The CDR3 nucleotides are TGTGCCAGCAGCCAAGTACAGGGAGGTTGGATAAGCACAGATACGCAGTATTTT.